Presented here are 6 T cell receptor beta chains from one specimen sequenced in a study of T cell changes during pregnancy in multiple sclerosis. Data came from immunoSEQ multiplex PCR; TCRdb stores just in-frame clones and leaves some out. The repertoire includes fewer than 140,000 clones, about 90% of them detected once, and approximately 1.5% sits in the top ten. The specimen comprised peripheral blood, sampled before pregnancy. These receptors all stem from a female donor with multiple sclerosis, enrolled in a pregnancy study.

This clone was detected once. This rearrangement joins TRBV5-1 to TRBJ1-1; the D is unclear. The CDR3 extends over 14 amino acids. V was trimmed by 4 bases and J by 1 base, leaving 11 bases between them. The germline gives CDR1 SGHRS, CDR2 YFSETQ. Here the CDR3 DNA reads TGCGCCAGCAGCCCGGGTGAGGGGAACACTGAAGCTTTCTTT. Amino acids: CASSPGEGNTEAFF.

This sequence joins TRBV27 and TRBJ1-2; perhaps TRBD1 as D (6 bases). Germline V CDR1 and CDR2: MNHEY, SMNVEV (reference sequence). The V and J ends lost 8 bases and 6 bases respectively, with 10 bases between them. CDR3 length: 11 residues. The CDR3 DNA is TGTGCCAGCCGGGGGGGCAATGGCTACACCTTC. This codes for CASRGGNGYTF.

CDR3 DNA: TGTGCCAGCAGCGTAGGGGGACAGTCTGGAAACACCATATATTTT. It is translated as CASSVGGQSGNTIYF. This chain uses TRBV9 with TRBJ1-3; TRBD1 agrees at 7 bases. The germline V gene has CDR1 SGDLS and CDR2 YYNGEE. The CDR3 spans 15 residues. The trim removed 0 bases at V and 1 base at J, leaving 1 base unmatched.

DNA of the CDR3: TGTGCCAGCAGTTACACAGATACGCAGTATTTT. Encoded protein: CASSYTDTQYF. The chain uses TRBV2 and TRBJ2-3, with no clear D. This CDR3 region has 11 residues. The germline gives CDR1 SNHLY, CDR2 FYNNEI. Deletions cut 5 bases from V and 2 bases from J, with 2 bases between. Full variable domain (outside the CDR3, taken from reference TRBV2 and TRBJ2-3): EPEVTQTPSHQVTQMGQEVILRCVPISNHLYFYWYRQILGQKVEFLVSFYNNEISEKSEIFDDQFSVERPDGSNFTLKIRSTKLEDSAMYFCASSYTDTQYFGPGTRLTVL.

The genes are TRBV7-9 and TRBJ2-7, with 7 bases matching TRBD2. V shed 0 bases and J 6 bases; nucleotides not matched to a gene: 5. Per germline, CDR1 SEHNR and CDR2 FQNEAQ (reference sequence). The CDR3 runs to 14 residues. CDR3 residues: CASSLAETSFEQYF. DNA for the CDR3: TGTGCCAGCAGCTTAGCTGAGACTAGCTTCGAGCAGTACTTC.

The rearrangement links TRBV28 to TRBJ2-2; 12 nucleotides align to TRBD2. The CDR3 covers 20 residues. J lost 4 bases, V lost 7 bases, and 19 bases had no gene match. Germline-derived CDR1 and CDR2 are MDHEN and SYDVKM. Written as DNA, the CDR3 is TGTGCCAGCACCAATCCGGGCAGGACTAGCGGGAAAGTGTTCACCGGGGAGCTGTTTTTT. Residues: CASTNPGRTSGKVFTGELFF.